Following are 2 T cell receptor beta chains from one sample sequenced in a study of blood T cell repertoires in COVID-19. Using immunoSEQ multiplex PCR, the repertoire was profiled, and TCRdb retains in-frame clones only, with some absent. The sample has around 60,000 clones; approximately 77% are singletons. Sequenced input: peripheral blood. The receptors stem from a human donor in a cohort sampled during active COVID-19.

The rearrangement joins TRBV7-2 to TRBJ1-2; tentative D call: TRBD1 (5 bases). The CDR3 is made up of 17 amino acids. Germline V CDR1 and CDR2: SGHTA, FQGNSA. Trimming took off 8 bases at V and 4 bases at J, with 26 bases between the two ends. CDR3 amino acids: CASYLLGGYQGGYGYTF. The CDR3 coding sequence is TGTGCCAGCTATCTGTTGGGAGGATATCAGGGTGGCTATGGCTACACCTTC. Full variable domain (rest looked up from reference TRBV7-2 and TRBJ1-2): GAGVSQSPSNKVTEKGKDVELRCDPISGHTALYWYRQSLGQGLEFLIYFQGNSAPDKSGLPSDRFSAERTGGSVSTLTIQRTQQEDSAVYLCASYLLGGYQGGYGYTFGSGTRLTVV.

The chain has TRBV7-8 and TRBJ1-5; D possibly corresponds to TRBD1 (5 bases). In germline, CDR1 is SGHVS, CDR2 FQNEAQ. V was cut by 1 base and J by 1 base, with 11 bases left in between. This CDR3 region has 16 residues. As DNA, the CDR3 is TGTGCCAGCAGCTTAGTTGGACCAGGGAGCAATCAGCCCCAGCATTTT. This translates into CASSLVGPGSNQPQHF.